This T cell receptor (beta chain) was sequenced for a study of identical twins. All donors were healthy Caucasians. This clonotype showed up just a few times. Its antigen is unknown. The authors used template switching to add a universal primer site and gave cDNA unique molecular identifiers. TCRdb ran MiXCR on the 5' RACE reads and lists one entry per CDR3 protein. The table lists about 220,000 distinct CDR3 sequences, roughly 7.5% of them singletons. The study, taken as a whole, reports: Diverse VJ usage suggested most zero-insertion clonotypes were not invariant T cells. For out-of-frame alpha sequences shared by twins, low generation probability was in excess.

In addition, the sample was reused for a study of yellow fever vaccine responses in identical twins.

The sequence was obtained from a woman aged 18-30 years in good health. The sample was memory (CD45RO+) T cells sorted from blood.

The CDR3 DNA follows: TGTGCCAGCAGGTACCCTAGCGGGAGTAATAATGAGCAGTTCTTC. This sequence encodes CASRYPSGSNNEQFF. The rearrangement joins TRBV6-5 to TRBJ2-1, with TRBD2 matching over 10 bases. Germline V gene data show CDR1 as MNHEY and CDR2 as SVGAGI. The CDR3 runs 15 residues. Trimming took 6 bases from V and 7 from J; bases not matched to a gene: 9.